The 29 T cell receptor beta chains below come from one sample, sequenced in a study of memory CD4+ T cells and cytomegalovirus serostatus. TCRdb's copy holds only in-frame clones and misses some; the assay was immunoSEQ multiplex PCR. The sample consists of 30,000 to 40,000 clones, around 74% of them appearing once. The sort gate was single viable CD3+CD4+CD8-CD45RO+ cells for memory CD4+ T cells. Sample: memory CD4+ T cells from blood. Receptors were obtained from an adult in good health and CMV-seronegative. Some clones in this sample may be carry-over from other donors' samples.

V and J are TRBV5-1 and TRBJ2-7; 7 bases map to TRBD1. J lost 0 bases, V lost 0 bases, and 12 bases had no gene match. There are 18 residues in the CDR3. The germline gives CDR1 SGHRS, CDR2 YFSETQ. This chain's CDR3 is CASSLEPGDSLSSYEQYF. The CDR3 DNA is TGCGCCAGCAGCTTGGAACCCGGGGACAGTCTAAGCTCCTACGAGCAGTACTTC.

This sequence joins TRBV11-1 and TRBJ1-1, with unresolved D. This CDR3 has 13 amino acids. Looked up from germline, CDR1 is SGHAT and CDR2 is FQDESV (reference sequence). The V gene lost 5 bases and the J gene lost 3 bases, with 10 bases spanning the gap. As DNA, the CDR3 is TGTGCCAGCAGCGGCTCTTCGGACACTGAAGCTTTCTTT. Amino acids: CASSGSSDTEAFF.

The chain is built from TRBV4-2 and TRBJ2-2; 11 bases line up with TRBD1. Germline V gene data show CDR1 as LGHNA and CDR2 as YNFKEQ. CDR3 length equals 18 residues. Unmatched junction bases numbered 3, after V lost 0 bases and J lost 0 bases. Written as DNA, the CDR3 is TGTGCCAGCAGCCAAGAGGACAGGGGGCCCACGAACACCGGGGAGCTGTTTTTT. Translating gives CASSQEDRGPTNTGELFF.

J is TRBJ2-2 and V is TRBV7-8, with D unresolved. CDR1 and CDR2 from the germline V gene are SGHVS and FQNEAQ. CDR3 length: 14 residues. The ends were cut back, 1 base at V and 4 bases at J, with 7 bases in the middle. DNA of the CDR3: TGTGCCAGCAGCTTAGTCGGCGGCACCGGGGAGCTGTTTTTT. It is translated as CASSLVGGTGELFF.

V is TRBV4-3 and J is TRBJ1-2; the D is unclear. V dropped 3 bases and J dropped 2 bases, with 10 bases sitting between them. Germline CDR1 reads LGHNA; CDR2 reads YSLEER. The CDR3 length is 14 residues. Here the CDR3 DNA reads TGCGCCAGCAGCCATTCGGTGGGGAACTATGGCTACACCTTC. It encodes CASSHSVGNYGYTF.

The V call is TRBV5-6, the J call TRBJ1-1, with D unclear. With 0 bases removed from V and 1 base from J, the gap between germline ends came to 7 bases. The CDR3 is 14 amino acids. CDR1 SGHDT and CDR2 YYEEEE come from the germline V gene. DNA for the CDR3: TGTGCCAGCAGCTTGGCCAGCGCGAACACTGAAGCTTTCTTT. The encoded protein is CASSLASANTEAFF.

The chain recombines TRBV10-2 with TRBJ2-2; 14 bases map to TRBD2. J was trimmed by 5 bases and V by 4 bases; bases with no gene match: 9. This CDR3 has 18 amino acids. CDR1 and CDR2 from the germline V gene are WSHSY and SAAADI. CDR3 protein: CASSGGLAGEAGTGELFF. The DNA for the CDR3 is TGCGCCAGCAGTGGGGGACTAGCGGGGGAGGCGGGGACCGGGGAGCTGTTTTTT.

The V gene is TRBV30, the J gene TRBJ2-5, with a possible D match to TRBD2 (6 bases). CDR1 is GTSNPN and CDR2 is SVGIG in the germline V gene (reference sequence). The CDR3 sequence is 14 residues long. V was cut by 0 bases and J by 4 bases, with 12 bases left in between. CDR3 sequence reads: CAWSVGNGGETQYF. The CDR3 nucleotides read TGTGCCTGGAGTGTAGGTAACGGGGGAGAGACCCAGTACTTC.

V and J are TRBV15 and TRBJ2-7; tentative D call: TRBD2 (6 bases). The V end was cut by 3 bases, the J end by 2 bases, with 11 bases between. CDR1 is LNHNV and CDR2 is YYDKDF in the germline V gene (reference sequence). The CDR3 spans 14 residues. As DNA, the CDR3 is TGTGCCACCAGCAGTCCGGGGGAGACCTACGAGCAGTACTTC. This gives the protein CATSSPGETYEQYF.

The V and J genes are TRBV27 and TRBJ2-2, with 9 bases that match TRBD1. The CDR3 runs to 14 residues. Trimming removed 5 bases from V and 8 bases from J; junction bases left unmatched: 6. Germline V CDR1 and CDR2: MNHEY, SMNVEV (reference sequence). The CDR3 sequence is CASSPRQGVGELFF. Here the CDR3 DNA reads TGTGCCAGCAGTCCGAGACAGGGGGTAGGGGAGCTGTTTTTT.

The chain joins TRBV11-2 to TRBJ1-1; D remains unclear. Germline lookup yields CDR1 SGHAT and CDR2 FQNNGV. The CDR3 runs to 13 residues. V dropped 5 bases and J dropped 5 bases, with 12 bases sitting between them. In DNA form, the CDR3 reads TGTGCCAGCAGCCAAGATCGTGGGACTGAAGCTTTCTTT. Its protein product is CASSQDRGTEAFF. Filled out from reference TRBV11-2 and TRBJ1-1, the complete variable domain reads EAGVAQSPRYKIIEKRQSVAFWCNPISGHATLYWYQQILGQGPKLLIQFQNNGVVDDSQLPKDRFSAERLKGVDSTLKIQPAKLEDSAVYLCASSQDRGTEAFFGQGTRLTVV.

This chain connects TRBV15 to TRBJ1-4; D ambiguous. Trimming left V 0 bases short and J 6 bases short, with 11 bases between. The CDR3 runs to 15 residues. Germline CDR1 reads LNHNV; CDR2 reads YYDKDF (reference sequence). In nucleotides, the CDR3 is TGTGCCACCAGCAGAGATCCGGGGTTAGATGAAAAACTGTTTTTT. This encodes CATSRDPGLDEKLFF.

This CDR3 is CASSLGGTGSHEQYF. The CDR3 nucleotides are TGTGCCAGCAGCTTGGGGGGGACAGGGTCCCACGAGCAGTACTTC. The chain has TRBV5-6 and TRBJ2-7, with TRBD1 identical over 9 bases. Germline-derived CDR1 and CDR2 are SGHDT and YYEEEE. V lost 0 bases, J lost 5 bases, and 6 bases stayed unmatched. The CDR3 spans 15 residues. Drawing the rest from reference TRBV5-6 and TRBJ2-7, the complete variable domain is DAGVTQSPTHLIKTRGQQVTLRCSPKSGHDTVSWYQQALGQGPQFIFQYYEEEERQRGNFPDRFSGHQFPNYSSELNVNALLLGDSALYLCASSLGGTGSHEQYFGPGTRLTVT.

The rearrangement links TRBV2 to TRBJ2-1, with a tentative D call TRBD2 (6 bases). Germline loops: CDR1 SNHLY, CDR2 FYNNEI. The V end lost 6 bases, the J end lost 3 bases, and 15 bases lay between the germline ends. The CDR3 totals 15 residues. The CDR3 DNA reads as TGTGCCAGCAGAAGCCGGGACGGGGGCTACAATGAGCAGTTCTTC. Translated: CASRSRDGGYNEQFF.

With respect to this clone: Different DNA sequences within this sample yield the same CDR3. V usage is TRBV18 and J usage is TRBJ1-1, with D hard to call. This CDR3 comprises 12 residues. CDR1 and CDR2 from the germline V gene are KGHSH and LQKENI. Trimming left V 6 bases short and J 1 base short, with 6 bases between. CDR3 coding DNA: TGTGCCAGCTCGCCCAGGAACACTGAAGCTTTCTTT. This sequence encodes CASSPRNTEAFF.

This sequence joins TRBV7-2 and TRBJ2-7; TRBD1 matches at 11 bases. V lost 5 bases to trimming and J lost 3 bases; unmatched junction nucleotides: 6. The CDR3 totals 15 residues. Per germline, CDR1 SGHTA and CDR2 FQGNSA. The CDR3 DNA sequence: TGTGCCAGCAGCAGAGCCGGGACAGGGGGCTACGAGCAGTACTTC. This translates into CASSRAGTGGYEQYF. Looking up the rest from reference TRBV7-2 and TRBJ2-7 gives the full variable domain: GAGVSQSPSNKVTEKGKDVELRCDPISGHTALYWYRQSLGQGLEFLIYFQGNSAPDKSGLPSDRFSAERTGGSVSTLTIQRTQQEDSAVYLCASSRAGTGGYEQYFGPGTRLTVT.

V usage is TRBV27 and J usage is TRBJ1-2; no firm D call. Germline loops: CDR1 MNHEY, CDR2 SMNVEV (reference sequence). There are 16 residues in the CDR3. The V and J ends lost 4 bases and 0 bases respectively, with 15 bases between them. CDR3 nucleotides: TGTGCCAGCAGTTCGGGTTCCACTTTAACTAACTATGGCTACACCTTC. It is translated as CASSSGSTLTNYGYTF.

This clone has a single count. CDR3 sequence: CASSEPDRGRKDTQYF. The DNA for the CDR3 is TGCGCCAGCAGTGAGCCGGACAGGGGGCGGAAAGATACGCAGTATTTT. V and J are TRBV10-2 and TRBJ2-3, with 11 bases fitting TRBD1. In germline, CDR1 is WSHSY, CDR2 SAAADI. With 2 bases clipped from V and 5 bases from J, the junction kept 6 bases outside the gene matches. CDR3 length equals 16 residues.

V gene TRBV6-1 combines with J gene TRBJ2-3, with D maybe TRBD2 (6 bases). Germline V gene sequence: CDR1 MNHNS, CDR2 SASEGT. This CDR3 is 15 amino acids long. V gave up 5 bases and J gave up 2 bases, with 14 bases separating them. CDR3 amino acids: CASSRDLRLTDTQYF. CDR3 nucleotide sequence: TGTGCCAGCAGTAGGGACTTACGTCTCACAGATACGCAGTATTTT.

The rearrangement joins TRBV7-9 to TRBJ1-5; no reliable D call. Trimming took off 5 bases at V and 6 bases at J, with 14 bases between the two ends. From germline, CDR1 is SEHNR and CDR2 FQNEAQ (reference sequence). The CDR3 is 14 residues long. This CDR3 is CASSHDGYGQPQHF. CDR3 in DNA: TGTGCCAGCAGCCATGACGGGTACGGTCAGCCCCAGCATTTT. The whole variable domain, remainder taken from reference TRBV7-9 and TRBJ1-5, is DTGVSQNPRHKITKRGQNVTFRCDPISEHNRLYWYRQTLGQGPEFLTYFQNEAQLEKSRLLSDRFSAERPKGSFSTLEIQRTEQGDSAMYLCASSHDGYGQPQHFGDGTRLSIL.

The CDR3 protein is CASRHSGAPNTEAFF. In DNA form, the CDR3 reads TGTGCCAGCAGGCACTCAGGGGCCCCGAACACTGAAGCTTTCTTT. The chain carries TRBV13 and TRBJ1-1; possibly TRBD1 for D (6 bases). Germline CDR1 is PRHDT and CDR2 is FYEKMQ (reference sequence). V lost 6 bases to trimming and J lost 1 base, with 15 bases between them. CDR3 length equals 15 residues.

The chain carries TRBV4-1 and TRBJ1-4, with D perhaps TRBD1 (6 bases). Trimming stripped 6 bases from V and 0 bases from J, with 8 bases between. CDR3 size: 14 residues. Per germline, CDR1 MGHRA and CDR2 YSYEKL. The CDR3 sequence is CASRQGTTNEKLFF. CDR3 DNA: TGCGCCAGCAGGCAGGGGACAACTAATGAAAAACTGTTTTTT.

The genes are TRBV9 and TRBJ2-4; possibly TRBD2 for D (5 bases). Germline V lookup: CDR1 SGDLS, CDR2 YYNGEE. This CDR3 is built from 16 residues. V dropped 5 bases and J dropped 0 bases, with 15 bases sitting between them. CDR3 bases: TGTGCCAGCAGTGGAGGCGAGGGAATAGCCAAAAACATTCAGTACTTC. It codes for CASSGGEGIAKNIQYF.

For the CDR3, the DNA is TGTGCCAGCAGCTTAACCCCTCGGACAGTAAGTGACGGCTACACCTTC. This translates into CASSLTPRTVSDGYTF. This chain links TRBV7-9 with TRBJ1-2, with D tentatively TRBD1 (6 bases). V lost 2 bases to trimming and J lost 8 bases, with 21 bases between them. The germline V gene encodes CDR1 SEHNR and CDR2 FQNEAQ (reference sequence). The CDR3 runs 16 residues.

The chain has TRBV11-2 and TRBJ1-6, with a possible D match to TRBD1 (6 bases). V lost 1 base, J lost 1 base, and 8 bases lay in between. The CDR3 has 16 residues. Germline V gives CDR1 SGHAT, CDR2 FQNNGV. The CDR3, as DNA: TGTGCCAGCAGCTTAGTAGGACAGTCCTATAATTCACCCCTCCACTTT. Translation gives CASSLVGQSYNSPLHF.

This chain uses TRBV27 with TRBJ2-4; D is possibly TRBD1 (5 bases). The CDR3 contains 16 residues. Trimming removed 2 bases from V and 0 bases from J, with 11 bases in between. Germline V lookup: CDR1 MNHEY, CDR2 SMNVEV (reference sequence). The CDR3: CASSLRPGLAKNIQYF. The CDR3, as DNA: TGTGCCAGCAGTTTAAGGCCAGGGCTAGCCAAAAACATTCAGTACTTC.

The chain has TRBV14 and TRBJ2-1; D unresolved. V was clipped by 2 bases and J by 10 bases, with 12 bases between them. Germline loops: CDR1 SGHDN, CDR2 FVKESK. This CDR3 has 13 amino acids. DNA of the CDR3: TGTGCCAGCAGCCAAATCGTGACTGGGGAGCAGTTCTTC. Translation gives CASSQIVTGEQFF.

V is TRBV10-2 and J is TRBJ1-6; TRBD1 matches at 10 bases. The germline CDR1 and CDR2 sequences are WSHSY and SAAADI. The CDR3 loop spans 15 amino acids. V was pared by 6 bases and J by 7 bases, with 6 bases of the junction left unmatched. CDR3 nucleotides: TGCGCCAGCAGACCGGGACAGGGGTTGAATTCACCCCTCCACTTT. Translation: CASRPGQGLNSPLHF.

With regard to this clone: At the DNA level, this CDR3 is encoded by other sequences in the same sample as well. The V gene is TRBV7-9, the J gene TRBJ1-4; D uncertain. This CDR3 region has 15 residues. CDR1 and CDR2 from the germline V gene are SEHNR and FQNEAQ (reference sequence). V was clipped by 3 bases and J by 0 bases, with 8 bases between them. The CDR3 region is CASSFPSTTNEKLFF. For the CDR3, the DNA is TGTGCCAGCAGCTTTCCCAGTACAACTAATGAAAAACTGTTTTTT.